The 31 T cell receptor beta chains presented below share a single source sample, sequenced in a study of control samples from healthy donors and cancer patients. Produced via immunoSEQ multiplex PCR; TCRdb's table is partial and in-frame only. Here the sample spans 80,000 or so clones, 94% being singletons. Sequences were obtained from blood. These receptors were obtained from a woman aged 40-49 years in good health.

This chain links TRBV6-2 or TRBV6-3 with TRBJ2-3, with 9 bases identical to TRBD2. Germline values: CDR1 MNHEY, CDR2 SVGEGT. The CDR3 has 18 amino acids. With 2 bases clipped from V and 6 bases from J, the junction kept 15 bases outside the gene matches. The CDR3 coding sequence is TGTGCCAGCAGTTACCACCTGAGGAGCGGGGGGCCGAGGGATACGCAGTATTTT. Protein sequence: CASSYHLRSGGPRDTQYF.

This chain links TRBV30 with TRBJ1-6; D gene uncertain. The CDR3 runs 11 residues. CDR1 GTSNPN and CDR2 SVGIG come from the germline V gene (reference sequence). The germline V and J ends were trimmed by 1 base and 16 bases, with 11 bases remaining between them. The CDR3: CAWSGGSKLHF. Here the CDR3 DNA reads TGTGCCTGGAGTGGAGGGAGCAAGCTCCACTTT. The full variable domain, with the rest looked up from reference TRBV30 and TRBJ1-6, is SQTIHQWPATLVQPVGSPLSLECTVEGTSNPNLYWYRQAAGRGLQLLFYSVGIGQISSEVPQNLSASRPQDRQFILSSKKLLLSDSGFYLCAWSGGSKLHFGNGTRLTVT.

V gene TRBV5-6 combines with J gene TRBJ1-1, with 8 bases aligning to TRBD1. Germline V gene sequence: CDR1 SGHDT, CDR2 YYEEEE. This CDR3 comprises 17 residues. Trimming removed 0 bases from V and 5 bases from J; junction bases left unmatched: 12. CDR3 in amino acids: CASSLGGAGGVGTEAFF. The CDR3 nucleotides read TGTGCCAGCAGCTTGGGCGGGGCAGGGGGCGTTGGGACTGAAGCTTTCTTT. The variable domain in full, with the rest retrieved from reference TRBV5-6 and TRBJ1-1, is DAGVTQSPTHLIKTRGQQVTLRCSPKSGHDTVSWYQQALGQGPQFIFQYYEEEERQRGNFPDRFSGHQFPNYSSELNVNALLLGDSALYLCASSLGGAGGVGTEAFFGQGTRLTVV.

The chain carries TRBV6-2 or TRBV6-3 and TRBJ2-4; D call uncertain. Trimming cost V 5 bases and J 0 bases, with 5 bases left between them. The CDR3 sequence is 13 residues long. Germline V gene sequence: CDR1 MNHEY, CDR2 SVGEGT. This CDR3 reads CASSTLAKNIQYF. The CDR3 nucleotides are TGTGCCAGCAGTACCCTAGCCAAAAACATTCAGTACTTC.

The chain has TRBV4-1 and TRBJ2-5; a weak D match, TRBD1 (5 bases). The CDR3 runs 18 residues. CDR1 is MGHRA and CDR2 is YSYEKL in the germline V gene. V was cut by 0 bases and J by 9 bases, with 26 bases left in between. The CDR3 DNA sequence: TGCGCCAGCAGCCAAGAAGACCTTATACAGGTCGGGCAAGGGGCCCAGTACTTC. Translation: CASSQEDLIQVGQGAQYF.

The chain carries TRBV25-1 and TRBJ1-1; no clear D. The V gene lost 4 bases and the J gene lost 1 base, with 13 bases spanning the gap. The germline gives CDR1 MGHDK, CDR2 SYGVNS. This CDR3 comprises 15 residues. The CDR3 sequence: CASSGTYDKNTEAFF. The CDR3 nucleotides are TGTGCCAGCAGTGGGACCTACGACAAGAACACTGAAGCTTTCTTT.

This chain connects TRBV19 to TRBJ1-1; D gene ambiguous. Trimming shortened V by 0 bases and J by 1 base, and 18 bases separated the two germline ends. Germline V CDR1 and CDR2: LNHDA, SQIVND (reference sequence). The length of the CDR3 is 18 residues. The CDR3 here is CASSIDFTAASPNTEAFF. The DNA of the CDR3 is TGTGCCAGTAGTATAGACTTTACGGCCGCTAGCCCGAACACTGAAGCTTTCTTT. The full variable domain, completed using reference TRBV19 and TRBJ1-1, is DGGITQSPKYLFRKEGQNVTLSCEQNLNHDAMYWYRQDPGQGLRLIYYSQIVNDFQKGDIAEGYSVSREKKESFPLTVTSAQKNPTAFYLCASSIDFTAASPNTEAFFGQGTRLTVV.

This chain connects TRBV19 to TRBJ2-7, with TRBD1 identical over 8 bases. Trimming cost V 3 bases and J 7 bases; bases outside gene matches: 8. This CDR3 has 14 amino acids. Germline V gives CDR1 LNHDA, CDR2 SQIVND (reference sequence). CDR3 in DNA: TGTGCCAGTAGTATCGGACAGGGTTCCGGGGAGCAGTACTTC. Translation: CASSIGQGSGEQYF.

This chain joins TRBV6-5 and TRBJ1-1; weak D call: TRBD1 (5 bases). V lost 6 bases and J 7 bases, leaving 15 bases between the germline ends. The V gene's germline CDR1 is MNHEY and CDR2 SVGAGI. The CDR3 extends over 13 amino acids. CDR3 region: CASRDTGSREAFF. For the CDR3, the DNA is TGTGCCAGCAGGGACACAGGTTCCCGTGAAGCTTTCTTT.

The rearrangement links TRBV18 to TRBJ1-2; D remains unclear. The CDR3 has 16 residues. The V gene's germline CDR1 is KGHSH and CDR2 LQKENI. V shed 1 base and J shed 6 bases, with 18 bases lying between them. The CDR3 nucleotides are TGTGCCAGCTCACCACTGAGTGGGGAAGTGGTGAATGGCTACACCTTC. This gives the protein CASSPLSGEVVNGYTF. Variable domain in full (rest from reference TRBV18 and TRBJ1-2): NAGVMQNPRHLVRRRGQEARLRCSPMKGHSHVYWYRQLPEEGLKFMVYLQKENIIDESGMPKERFSAEFPKEGPSILRIQQVVRGDSAAYFCASSPLSGEVVNGYTFGSGTRLTVV.

V and J are TRBV29-1 and TRBJ2-5; the D is unclear. CDR3 length: 12 residues. The germline CDR1 and CDR2 sequences are SQVTM and ANQGSEA. Trimming pared 5 bases from V and 9 bases from J, leaving 16 bases between. CDR3 amino acids: CSVYRSQSAQYF. The CDR3 DNA is TGCAGCGTTTACCGAAGCCAGTCGGCCCAGTACTTC.

The chain combines TRBV19 with TRBJ1-1; D call uncertain. Germline V gene sequence: CDR1 LNHDA, CDR2 SQIVND (reference sequence). Trimming cost V 3 bases and J 7 bases, with 9 bases left between them. This CDR3 is 12 amino acids long. DNA for the CDR3: TGTGCCAGTAGTATTGGACCGTTTGAAGCTTTCTTT. Translating gives CASSIGPFEAFF. The full variable domain, its missing parts supplied by reference TRBV19 and TRBJ1-1, is DGGITQSPKYLFRKEGQNVTLSCEQNLNHDAMYWYRQDPGQGLRLIYYSQIVNDFQKGDIAEGYSVSREKKESFPLTVTSAQKNPTAFYLCASSIGPFEAFFGQGTRLTVV.

For the CDR3, the DNA is TGCGCCAGCAGCCAACTACCCGGGGCTGGGGGAGAGACCCAGTACTTC. Translation: CASSQLPGAGGETQYF. The chain carries TRBV4-1 and TRBJ2-5; D is tentatively TRBD1 or TRBD2 (5 bases each). Germline CDR1 MGHRA, CDR2 YSYEKL. V dropped 2 bases and J dropped 4 bases, with 17 bases sitting between them. The CDR3 loop spans 16 amino acids.

For the CDR3, the DNA is TGTGCCAGCTCACCGGAGATCGAGCAGTACTTC. It specifies CASSPEIEQYF. The chain employs TRBV18 and TRBJ2-7, with D unclear. Trimming removed 3 bases from V and 6 bases from J, with 6 bases in between. Germline values: CDR1 KGHSH, CDR2 LQKENI. The CDR3 has 11 amino acids.

The chain has TRBV12-3 or TRBV12-4 and TRBJ2-7; tentatively, D is TRBD2 (5 bases). The length of the CDR3 is 13 residues. V lost 1 base to trimming and J lost 6 bases, with 10 bases between them. CDR3 region: CASSLVTGFEQYF. The CDR3 DNA sequence: TGTGCCAGCAGTTTAGTTACGGGGTTCGAGCAGTACTTC.

The chain recombines TRBV12-3 or TRBV12-4 with TRBJ1-3; no clear D gene. The CDR3 length is 12 residues. V lost 8 bases, J lost 0 bases, and 5 bases lay in between. CDR3 coding DNA: TGTGCCAGCGGGAGCTCTGGAAACACCATATATTTT. Translating gives CASGSSGNTIYF.

This clone was detected only a few times. Germline is not matched at one junction end, which may reflect a read error. The V and J genes are TRBV4-1 and TRBJ2-1; unclear D gene. Germline loops: CDR1 MGHRA, CDR2 YSYEKL. The CDR3 is 12 amino acids. CDR3 region: CASSLDGGYRLF. CDR3 DNA sequence: TGCGCCAGCAGCCTAGATGGTGGGTATAGGCTCTTC.

In this sample, this clone turned up a few times. The CDR3 DNA follows: TGCGCCAGCAGCTTCGGCGAGCAGTATTCACCCCTCCACTTT. Protein: CASSFGEQYSPLHF. This chain uses TRBV5-1 with TRBJ1-6; D remains unclear. CDR3 size: 14 residues. Trimming stripped 2 bases from V and 8 bases from J, with 11 bases between. CDR1 and CDR2 (germline): SGHRS, YFSETQ.

The chain combines TRBV27 with TRBJ1-2, with D uncertain. Germline values: CDR1 MNHEY, CDR2 SMNVEV (reference sequence). This CDR3 is built from 15 residues. V dropped 3 bases and J dropped 6 bases, with 17 bases sitting between them. The CDR3 nucleotides are TGTGCCAGCAGTTTGATGAGGACCGTGATTGATGGCTACACCTTC. Residues: CASSLMRTVIDGYTF.

The chain is built from TRBV2 and TRBJ2-1; D possibly corresponds to TRBD2 (6 bases). V lost 7 bases and J lost 6, with 13 bases in between. Germline assignment: CDR1 SNHLY and CDR2 FYNNEI. This CDR3 comprises 13 residues. CDR3 amino acids: CASTGDSTNEQFF. The CDR3, as DNA: TGTGCCAGCACGGGGGACTCTACCAATGAGCAGTTCTTC. The variable domain in full, completed from reference TRBV2 and TRBJ2-1, reads EPEVTQTPSHQVTQMGQEVILRCVPISNHLYFYWYRQILGQKVEFLVSFYNNEISEKSEIFDDQFSVERPDGSNFTLKIRSTKLEDSAMYFCASTGDSTNEQFFGPGTRLTVL.

The chain uses TRBV30 and TRBJ2-7; D ambiguous. The CDR3 extends over 14 amino acids. V was trimmed by 4 bases and J by 2 bases, leaving 15 bases between them. Germline V gives CDR1 GTSNPN, CDR2 SVGIG (reference sequence). For the CDR3, the DNA is TGTGCCTGGAATCGCGGCAGCGTGACCTACGAGCAGTACTTC. Translation: CAWNRGSVTYEQYF.

The V call is TRBV2, the J call TRBJ1-1; D is ambiguous. Germline V gene sequence: CDR1 SNHLY, CDR2 FYNNEI. This CDR3 region has 12 residues. V dropped 6 bases and J dropped 4 bases, with 9 bases sitting between them. CDR3: CASSLGVTEAFF. In DNA form, the CDR3 reads TGTGCCAGCAGCCTAGGAGTCACTGAAGCTTTCTTT.

The V gene is TRBV7-9, the J gene TRBJ1-3, with 11 nucleotides matching TRBD1. Germline V lookup: CDR1 SEHNR, CDR2 FQNEAQ (reference sequence). J lost 4 bases, V lost 4 bases, and 6 bases had no gene match. The CDR3 length is 16 residues. This CDR3 reads CASSSGTGGRGNTIYF. The CDR3, as DNA: TGTGCCAGCAGCTCGGGGACAGGGGGAAGAGGAAACACCATATATTTT.

This clone was seen just once. V is TRBV30 and J is TRBJ1-4; D is unresolved. The CDR3 has 13 amino acids. Trimming cost V 1 base and J 8 bases, with 11 bases left between them. Looked up from germline, CDR1 is GTSNPN and CDR2 is SVGIG (reference sequence). CDR3 protein: CAWSERVTEKLFF. The CDR3 region has the DNA TGTGCCTGGAGTGAGAGGGTTACAGAAAAACTGTTTTTT.

The V gene is TRBV9, the J gene TRBJ1-5; the D is unclear. Trimming left V 3 bases short and J 8 bases short, with 15 bases between. From germline, CDR1 is SGDLS and CDR2 YYNGEE. This CDR3 is 14 amino acids long. The CDR3 bases are TGTGCCAGCAGCGCCACTCCCGCGTGGGAGCCCCAGCATTTT. Translated: CASSATPAWEPQHF.

V usage is TRBV4-1 and J usage is TRBJ2-1, with D perhaps matching TRBD2 (5 bases). CDR1 MGHRA and CDR2 YSYEKL come from the germline V gene. V gave up 1 base and J gave up 0 bases, with 19 bases separating them. The CDR3 is 19 residues long. DNA for the CDR3: TGCGCCAGCAGCCAAGCTAGGTTTAGCGTGCTACACTCCTACAATGAGCAGTTCTTC. It translates to CASSQARFSVLHSYNEQFF.

V usage is TRBV5-1 and J usage is TRBJ1-4, with TRBD1 as a possible D gene (6 bases). V lost 0 bases and J lost 3, with 12 bases in between. Germline V gives CDR1 SGHRS, CDR2 YFSETQ. The CDR3 runs 16 residues. This chain's CDR3 is CASSLDLTGPNEKLFF. CDR3 in DNA: TGCGCCAGCAGCTTGGACTTGACAGGACCTAATGAAAAACTGTTTTTT. The whole variable domain, remainder taken from reference TRBV5-1 and TRBJ1-4, is KAGVTQTPRYLIKTRGQQVTLSCSPISGHRSVSWYQQTPGQGLQFLFEYFSETQRNKGNFPGRFSGRQFSNSRSEMNVSTLELGDSALYLCASSLDLTGPNEKLFFGSGTQLSVL.

V usage is TRBV20-1 and J usage is TRBJ2-1; D is perhaps TRBD2 (5 bases). The CDR3 is made up of 15 amino acids. Deletions cut 3 bases from V and 3 bases from J, with 15 bases between. CDR1 is DFQATT and CDR2 is SNEGSKA in the germline V gene (reference sequence). Here the CDR3 DNA reads TGCAGTGCTAGTGGGATTGGTCGGGACTACAATGAGCAGTTCTTC. Encoded protein: CSASGIGRDYNEQFF.

The chain couples TRBV7-8 to TRBJ1-4; tentatively, D is TRBD1 (5 bases). The germline CDR1 and CDR2 sequences are SGHVS and FQNEAQ. V was cut by 1 base and J by 0 bases, with 6 bases left in between. This CDR3 has 15 residues. CDR3 sequence reads: CASSLGQTTNEKLFF. DNA of the CDR3: TGTGCCAGCAGCTTAGGACAGACAACTAATGAAAAACTGTTTTTT. The full variable domain, in which reference TRBV7-8 and TRBJ1-4 provide the parts outside the CDR3, is GAGVSQSPRYKVAKRGQDVALRCDPISGHVSLFWYQQALGQGPEFLTYFQNEAQLDKSGLPSDRFFAERPEGSVSTLKIQRTQQEDSAVYLCASSLGQTTNEKLFFGSGTQLSVL.

This clone was counted a single time. The chain recombines TRBV7-9 with TRBJ1-1, with D possibly being TRBD1 (6 bases). This CDR3 has 12 amino acids. Germline CDR1 is SEHNR and CDR2 is FQNEAQ (reference sequence). Deletions cut 5 bases from V and 8 bases from J, with 12 bases between. CDR3 DNA: TGTGCCAGCAGCCAGAACAGGGTGGAAGCTTTCTTT. It specifies CASSQNRVEAFF.

This clone occurred once. The chain combines TRBV5-5 with TRBJ1-3; D gene unclear. This CDR3 is built from 16 residues. From germline, CDR1 is SGHKS and CDR2 YYEKEE (reference sequence). V gave up 1 base and J gave up 4 bases, with 15 bases separating them. The chain's CDR3 is CASSLRPGGMGNTIYF. CDR3 DNA sequence: TGTGCCAGCAGCTTGAGACCGGGAGGAATGGGAAACACCATATATTTT. Full variable domain (remainder filled in from reference TRBV5-5 and TRBJ1-3): DAGVTQSPTHLIKTRGQQVTLRCSPISGHKSVSWYQQVLGQGPQFIFQYYEKEERGRGNFPDRFSARQFPNYSSELNVNALLLGDSALYLCASSLRPGGMGNTIYFGEGSWLTVV.